This T cell receptor beta chain is from a study of memory CD4+ T cells and cytomegalovirus serostatus. The CDR3 has 13 residues. Germline CDR1 is MNHNY and CDR2 is SVGAGI (reference sequence). V lost 5 bases to trimming and J lost 3 bases; unmatched junction nucleotides: 1. Single viable CD3+CD4+CD8-CD45RO+ cells were sorted as the memory CD4+ T cells. CMV serostatus came from serum IgG against pp150, pp28, p38, p52. Positive selection with CD4 microbeads enriched total CD4+ T cells. General study points: Of approximately 160 reported CMV TCRbeta sequences, under 80 were found in memory CD4+ repertoires.

Some clones are missing from TCRdb's copy, which holds only in-frame ones; the method was immunoSEQ multiplex PCR. The table has 45,000 to 60,000 clones, roughly 78% seen once. A note on this clone: Its antigen is not identified.

This receptor was obtained from an adult in good health and CMV-seronegative. This sequence joins TRBV6-6 and TRBJ2-3; 8 positions match TRBD2. Sequenced material: memory CD4+ T cells from blood. The CDR3 protein is CASSVAGTDTQYF. CDR3 DNA: TGTGCCAGCAGTGTAGCGGGAACAGATACGCAGTATTTT.